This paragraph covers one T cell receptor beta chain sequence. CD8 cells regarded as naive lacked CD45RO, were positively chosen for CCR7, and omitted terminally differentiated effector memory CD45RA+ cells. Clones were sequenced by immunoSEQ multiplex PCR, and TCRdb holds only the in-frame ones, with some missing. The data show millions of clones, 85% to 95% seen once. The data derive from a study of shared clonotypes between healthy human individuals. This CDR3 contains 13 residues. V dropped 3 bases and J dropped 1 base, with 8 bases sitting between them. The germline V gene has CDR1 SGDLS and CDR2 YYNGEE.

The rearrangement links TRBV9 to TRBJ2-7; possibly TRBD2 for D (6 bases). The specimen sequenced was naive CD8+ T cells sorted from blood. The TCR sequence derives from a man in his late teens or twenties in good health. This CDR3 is CASSAGESYEQYF. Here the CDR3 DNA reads TGTGCCAGCAGCGCGGGGGAGTCCTACGAGCAGTACTTC.